This T cell receptor (beta chain) was retrieved from a study of shared clonotypes between healthy human individuals. Study observations and caveats: An effect of sequencing depth on clonotype sharing among donors was expected.

This clone was picked up one time. Its antigen remains unidentified. Produced via immunoSEQ multiplex PCR; TCRdb's table is partial and in-frame only. The sample records about 560,000 clones, about 80% being singletons. The CDR3 length is 16 residues. Per germline, CDR1 SGHRS and CDR2 YFSETQ. V was pared by 4 bases and J by 6 bases, with 10 bases of the junction left unmatched. The sample was PBMCs. This sequence was found in a woman between 40 and 55 years old in good health. Some clones in this sample may be carry-over from other donors' samples. The chain uses TRBV5-1 and TRBJ2-2; 9 positions agree with TRBD2. The CDR3 here is CASSLQRREGPGELFF. The CDR3 DNA reads as TGCGCCAGCAGCCTCCAAAGGCGGGAGGGCCCCGGGGAGCTGTTTTTT.